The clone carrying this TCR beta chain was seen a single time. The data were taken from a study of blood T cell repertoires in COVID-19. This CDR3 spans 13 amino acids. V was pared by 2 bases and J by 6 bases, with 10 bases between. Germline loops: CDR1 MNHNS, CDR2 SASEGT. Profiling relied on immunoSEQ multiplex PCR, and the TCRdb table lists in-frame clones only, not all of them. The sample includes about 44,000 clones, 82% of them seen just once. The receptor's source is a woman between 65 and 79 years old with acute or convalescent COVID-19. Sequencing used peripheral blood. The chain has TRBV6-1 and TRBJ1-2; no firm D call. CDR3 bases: TGTGCCAGCAGTGAACGAGGGCAGGATGGCTACACCTTC. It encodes CASSERGQDGYTF.